Presented here are 10 T cell receptor beta chains from one specimen sequenced in a study of CD4 T cells in relation to SARS-CoV-2 and coronaviruses. Libraries were prepared by immunoSEQ multiplex PCR; TCRdb keeps only in-frame clonotypes and omits some of them. The data show tens of thousands of clones, around 67% seen once. These receptors lack a known antigen. CD4+ T cells from unexposed donors were obtained before the COVID-19 pandemic (2011-2018). Isolation of CD4+ T cells took place after around eleven days in culture. Input material: CD4+ T cells from PBMCs, cultured in vitro. These receptor sequences come from a human donor in good health.

The chain is built from TRBV28 and TRBJ2-7; TRBD1 is a possible D gene (6 bases). Germline-derived CDR1 and CDR2 are MDHEN and SYDVKM. Deletions cut 9 bases from V and 3 bases from J, with 18 bases between. This CDR3 has 14 residues. The CDR3 nucleotides are TGTGCCAGTAAGACCCCAGGGGAAGTCTACGAGCAGTACTTC. This gives the protein CASKTPGEVYEQYF.

The chain links TRBV18 to TRBJ1-1; possibly TRBD1 for D (6 bases). V dropped 3 bases and J dropped 7 bases, with 12 bases sitting between them. The CDR3 extends over 13 amino acids. The germline V gene has CDR1 KGHSH and CDR2 LQKENI. Here the CDR3 reads CASSPVRGGEAFF. The DNA of the CDR3 is TGTGCCAGCTCACCTGTCAGGGGTGGTGAAGCTTTCTTT.

This chain links TRBV7-3 with TRBJ2-1, with unresolved D. The CDR3 has 15 residues. V was clipped by 1 base and J by 4 bases, with 11 bases between them. The germline V gene has CDR1 SGHTA and CDR2 FQGTGA. The CDR3 reads CASSLSFSSYNEQFF. The CDR3 bases are TGTGCCAGCAGCTTAAGTTTTAGCTCGTACAATGAGCAGTTCTTC.

The chain is built from TRBV6-1 and TRBJ1-5; 7 bases are shared with TRBD1. Trimming at V came to 4 bases and at J to 0 bases, leaving 6 bases not matched to a gene. Germline V gene data show CDR1 as MNHNS and CDR2 as SASEGT. The CDR3 covers 16 residues. The CDR3 DNA is TGTGCCAGCAGTGCCGGGACAGCAAATAGCAATCAGCCCCAGCATTTT. It yields the protein CASSAGTANSNQPQHF.

Written as DNA, the CDR3 is TGTGCCAGCAGCTTAGATATTTGGGCTAGCGGGAAGAATGAGCAGTTCTTC. The encoded protein is CASSLDIWASGKNEQFF. V gene TRBV11-3 combines with J gene TRBJ2-1, with TRBD2 matching 9 bases. This CDR3 has 17 amino acids. The V and J ends lost 0 bases and 7 bases, in that order; junction bases with no gene match: 10. Germline CDR1 and CDR2: SGHNT and YENEEA.

V usage is TRBV10-3 and J usage is TRBJ1-2; tentatively, D is TRBD1 (5 bases). The CDR3 runs 14 residues. Germline CDR1 ENHRY, CDR2 SYGVKD. Deletions cut 2 bases from V and 6 bases from J, with 13 bases between. The CDR3: CAISEAGRADGYTF. As DNA, the CDR3 is TGTGCCATCAGTGAGGCGGGCAGGGCAGATGGCTACACCTTC.

The chain links TRBV24-1 to TRBJ1-2, with 12 bases matching TRBD1. The CDR3 spans 15 residues. Germline values: CDR1 KGHDR, CDR2 SFDVKD. V shed 4 bases and J 4 bases; nucleotides not matched to a gene: 3. The CDR3 DNA follows: TGTGCCACCAGTGACCCGGGACAGGGGGCCTATGGCTACACCTTC. This sequence encodes CATSDPGQGAYGYTF.

CDR3 sequence reads: CASRRTQSSYEQYF. CDR3 in DNA: TGTGCCAGCAGGCGGACTCAGAGCTCCTACGAGCAGTACTTC. The chain links TRBV2 to TRBJ2-7, with a weak D call TRBD2 (5 bases). Germline values: CDR1 SNHLY, CDR2 FYNNEI. Trimming shortened V by 6 bases and J by 0 bases, and 12 bases separated the two germline ends. The CDR3 length is 14 residues.

This clone showed up just a few times. The chain links TRBV7-9 to TRBJ2-7, with 10 bases fitting TRBD2. CDR3 length: 15 residues. Germline trimming cut 5 bases from V and 4 bases from J; bases unmatched to any gene: 8. Germline V gene sequence: CDR1 SEHNR, CDR2 FQNEAQ (reference sequence). The CDR3 nucleotides are TGTGCCAGCAGCCTGGCGCTAGCGGGAGCTTACGAGCAGTACTTC. This codes for CASSLALAGAYEQYF.

J is TRBJ2-1 and V is TRBV5-8, with D maybe TRBD1 (5 bases). CDR1 and CDR2 from the germline V gene are SGHTS and YDEGEE. Trimming shortened V by 5 bases and J by 0 bases, and 15 bases separated the two germline ends. The CDR3 is 16 residues long. This CDR3 reads CASRPGWQGSYNEQFF. CDR3 coding DNA: TGTGCCAGCAGGCCTGGGTGGCAGGGCTCCTACAATGAGCAGTTCTTC.